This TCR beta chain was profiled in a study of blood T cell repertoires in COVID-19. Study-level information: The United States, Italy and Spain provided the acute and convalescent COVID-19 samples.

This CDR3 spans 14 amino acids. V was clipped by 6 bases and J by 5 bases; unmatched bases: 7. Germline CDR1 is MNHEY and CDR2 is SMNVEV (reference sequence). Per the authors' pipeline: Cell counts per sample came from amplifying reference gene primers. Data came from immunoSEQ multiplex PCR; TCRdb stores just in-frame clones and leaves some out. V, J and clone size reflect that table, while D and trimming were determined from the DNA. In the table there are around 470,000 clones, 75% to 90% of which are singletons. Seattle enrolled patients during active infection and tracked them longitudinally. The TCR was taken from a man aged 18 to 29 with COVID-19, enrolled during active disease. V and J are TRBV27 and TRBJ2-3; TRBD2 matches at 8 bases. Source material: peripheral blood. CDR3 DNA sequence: TGTGCCAGCAGACGAGCGGGAGCGAAAGATACGCAGTATTTT. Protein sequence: CASRRAGAKDTQYF.